The 32 T cell receptor beta chains below all came from one sample that was sequenced in a study of cytomegalovirus exposure and HLA in healthy donors. Primers included in the PCR were 60 Vbeta and 13 Jbeta primers. Here immunoSEQ multiplex PCR was the method, and the copy in TCRdb shows in-frame clones only, minus some. The profile shows about 220,000 clones, about 80% of them singletons. Sample: PBMCs. Source of these receptors: a woman aged 40 to 49 in good health and CMV-seropositive.

The genes are TRBV28 and TRBJ1-2; 9 bases match TRBD1. Germline CDR1 is MDHEN and CDR2 is SYDVKM. V was pared by 6 bases and J by 4 bases, with 21 bases of the junction left unmatched. The CDR3 length is 19 residues. Here the CDR3 DNA reads TGTGCCAGCAGCCCAGAGGCCGGGACAGGGCTCTTTTTGGTCTATGGCTACACCTTC. Protein sequence: CASSPEAGTGLFLVYGYTF.

The V and J genes are TRBV7-2 and TRBJ1-1; no reliable D call. Looked up from germline, CDR1 is SGHTA and CDR2 is FQGNSA. V lost 1 base to trimming and J lost 8 bases, with 11 bases between them. CDR3 length: 13 residues. The CDR3 DNA follows: TGTGCCAGCAGCTTAGTATCGGGATCCGAAGCTTTCTTT. Amino acids: CASSLVSGSEAFF.

About this clone: The same CDR3 arises from other DNA sequences in this sample as well. The chain uses TRBV7-2 and TRBJ2-7; maybe TRBD2 (5 bases). This CDR3 contains 17 residues. Per germline, CDR1 SGHTA and CDR2 FQGNSA. V gave up 8 bases and J gave up 0 bases, with 23 bases separating them. DNA of the CDR3: TGTGCCAGCTCACCCCTCCCCGGGGATACGATCTCCTACGAGCAGTACTTC. It codes for CASSPLPGDTISYEQYF.

CDR3 coding DNA: TGTGCCAGTAGTATCGCCACGACAGGGAACACTGAAGCTTTCTTT. Encoded protein: CASSIATTGNTEAFF. This chain links TRBV19 with TRBJ1-1; D is possibly TRBD1 (6 bases). The V and J ends lost 3 bases and 1 base respectively, with 12 bases between them. Germline V CDR1 and CDR2: LNHDA, SQIVND (reference sequence). CDR3 length: 15 residues. Together with reference TRBV19 and TRBJ1-1, the CDR3 gives the full variable domain: DGGITQSPKYLFRKEGQNVTLSCEQNLNHDAMYWYRQDPGQGLRLIYYSQIVNDFQKGDIAEGYSVSREKKESFPLTVTSAQKNPTAFYLCASSIATTGNTEAFFGQGTRLTVV.

The table lists this clone with a few counts. The rearrangement links TRBV10-3 to TRBJ1-1; TRBD1 is a possible D gene (6 bases). The germline gives CDR1 ENHRY, CDR2 SYGVKD. The V gene lost 0 bases and the J gene lost 9 bases, with 8 bases spanning the gap. The CDR3 extends over 12 amino acids. DNA for the CDR3: TGTGCCATCAGTGAGTCGAGGGGGAAAGCTTTCTTT. Its protein product is CAISESRGKAFF.

The CDR3 DNA sequence: TGTGCCAGCACCCGGGAGGTGAGCCTAAATTCACCCCTCCACTTT. Its translation is CASTREVSLNSPLHF. The V and J genes are TRBV6-1 and TRBJ1-6, with D unresolved. Per the germline V gene, CDR1 is MNHNS and CDR2 is SASEGT. This CDR3 is built from 15 residues. V lost 7 bases, J lost 7 bases, and 17 bases lay in between.

This clone was observed a single time. This chain links TRBV11-2 with TRBJ2-1; 9 positions match TRBD2. The CDR3 spans 15 residues. Trimming removed 5 bases from V and 4 bases from J; junction bases left unmatched: 6. The V gene's germline CDR1 is SGHAT and CDR2 FQNNGV. The CDR3, as DNA: TGTGCCAGCAGCGGGCGGGGGGGCCGGTACAATGAGCAGTTCTTC. The encoded protein is CASSGRGGRYNEQFF.

V usage is TRBV2 and J usage is TRBJ1-3, with D possibly TRBD1 on 5 matching bases. The CDR3 spans 13 residues. The V and J ends lost 7 bases and 4 bases respectively, with 11 bases between them. CDR1 SNHLY and CDR2 FYNNEI come from the germline V gene. CDR3 loop: CASNNQGGNTIYF. The CDR3 nucleotides read TGTGCCAGCAACAACCAGGGAGGAAACACCATATATTTT.

This clone was observed a single time. The rearrangement uses TRBV29-1 and TRBJ1-1, with unresolved D. V dropped 6 bases and J dropped 5 bases, with 16 bases sitting between them. This CDR3 contains 13 residues. Germline CDR1 SQVTM, CDR2 ANQGSEA. CDR3 nucleotides: TGCAGCGTCCCGGGGATAAGATTAACTGAAGCTTTCTTT. Its translation: CSVPGIRLTEAFF.

The rearrangement uses TRBV7-6 and TRBJ2-2; D is undetermined. Trimming took 3 bases from V and 0 from J, leaving 8 bases between them. The germline gives CDR1 SGHVS, CDR2 FNYEAQ. This CDR3 is built from 15 residues. The CDR3 bases are TGTGCCAGCAGCTTCGGTGTGTCGAACACCGGGGAGCTGTTTTTT. It codes for CASSFGVSNTGELFF.

In its sample, this clone was seen a few times. The chain has TRBV27 and TRBJ2-3; 12 nucleotides align to TRBD2. CDR1 is MNHEY and CDR2 is SMNVEV in the germline V gene (reference sequence). With V trimmed by 6 bases and J by 4 bases, 8 bases remained unmatched. The CDR3 is made up of 16 amino acids. This CDR3 is CASSRRLAGVSDTQYF. The CDR3 DNA is TGTGCCAGCAGCCGTAGACTAGCGGGAGTTTCAGATACGCAGTATTTT.

This clone was seen only a few times. The rearrangement joins TRBV11-2 to TRBJ2-5; TRBD2 aligns across 7 bases. Germline loops: CDR1 SGHAT, CDR2 FQNNGV. After removal of 4 bases from V and 2 bases from J, the junction contained 7 bases not matched to a gene. The CDR3 loop spans 15 amino acids. The CDR3 sequence: CASSSGSGGQETQYF. Written as DNA, the CDR3 is TGTGCCAGCAGCTCCGGGTCCGGGGGGCAAGAGACCCAGTACTTC.

The chain combines TRBV5-1 with TRBJ1-2; 9 positions agree with TRBD1. Trimming at V came to 3 bases and at J to 7 bases, leaving 10 bases not matched to a gene. Looked up from germline, CDR1 is SGHRS and CDR2 is YFSETQ. The length of the CDR3 is 15 residues. The CDR3 coding sequence is TGCGCCAGCAGCTATACCGGGACAGGGAGGTCTGGCTACACCTTC. It encodes CASSYTGTGRSGYTF. The variable domain in full, with the rest retrieved from reference TRBV5-1 and TRBJ1-2, is KAGVTQTPRYLIKTRGQQVTLSCSPISGHRSVSWYQQTPGQGLQFLFEYFSETQRNKGNFPGRFSGRQFSNSRSEMNVSTLELGDSALYLCASSYTGTGRSGYTFGSGTRLTVV.

The V call is TRBV30, the J call TRBJ1-2; the match to TRBD1 covers 7 bases. The germline CDR1 and CDR2 sequences are GTSNPN and SVGIG (reference sequence). Trimming took 4 bases from V and 4 from J; bases not matched to a gene: 9. CDR3 length equals 14 residues. CDR3 coding DNA: TGTGCCTGGAATGTAGGGGGCGGCTCCTATGGCTACACCTTC. Its protein product is CAWNVGGGSYGYTF. The variable domain in full, completed from reference TRBV30 and TRBJ1-2, reads SQTIHQWPATLVQPVGSPLSLECTVEGTSNPNLYWYRQAAGRGLQLLFYSVGIGQISSEVPQNLSASRPQDRQFILSSKKLLLSDSGFYLCAWNVGGGSYGYTFGSGTRLTVV.

This chain joins TRBV19 and TRBJ2-5; 7 nucleotides match TRBD1. CDR3 size: 16 residues. J lost 4 bases, V lost 6 bases, and 14 bases had no gene match. CDR1 LNHDA and CDR2 SQIVND come from the germline V gene (reference sequence). The CDR3 region is CASRGMNRGGGETQYF. In DNA, the CDR3 is TGTGCCAGTAGGGGTATGAACAGGGGCGGAGGAGAGACCCAGTACTTC.

The CDR3 region is CAISEGTGDVKPQHF. CDR3 DNA sequence: TGTGCCATCAGTGAAGGGACAGGGGATGTAAAGCCCCAGCATTTT. The rearrangement uses TRBV10-3 and TRBJ1-5, with TRBD1 matching 10 bases. V lost 3 bases and J lost 8; bases outside the gene matches: 7. The CDR3 consists of 15 residues. Germline lookup yields CDR1 ENHRY and CDR2 SYGVKD.

The chain carries TRBV5-4 and TRBJ1-2; D possibly corresponds to TRBD1 (6 bases). The germline V and J ends were trimmed by 4 bases and 7 bases, with 20 bases remaining between them. Germline V CDR1 and CDR2: SGHNT, YYREEE (reference sequence). The CDR3 is made up of 15 amino acids. CDR3 in DNA: TGTGCCAGCAGCCTCCTATGGGGGGGCACCAGTGGCTACACCTTC. This encodes CASSLLWGGTSGYTF.

This clone was seen more than once but under ten times. This chain's CDR3 is CASSDSPAGEGNEQFF. DNA for the CDR3: TGTGCCAGCAGTGACTCGCCAGCGGGAGAGGGGAATGAGCAGTTCTTC. This chain joins TRBV6-4 and TRBJ2-1; 8 positions match TRBD2. Germline V gene sequence: CDR1 MRHNA, CDR2 SNTAGT. The CDR3 runs to 16 residues. V shed 0 bases and J 7 bases; nucleotides not matched to a gene: 8.

This sequence joins TRBV6-6 and TRBJ1-1; TRBD1 matches 8 bases. Germline CDR1 and CDR2: MNHNY and SVGAGI (reference sequence). CDR3 length: 14 amino acids. The trim removed 6 bases at V and 4 bases at J, leaving 7 bases unmatched. The CDR3 DNA sequence: TGTGCCAGCAGCCCACGACAGGGGATCACTGAAGCTTTCTTT. Protein: CASSPRQGITEAFF.

Points on this clone: Its ends do not fully match the called genes, so a read error is possible. The V and J genes are TRBV7-9 and TRBJ1-1; D is possibly TRBD1 (5 bases). Per the germline V gene, CDR1 is SEHNR and CDR2 is FQNEAQ (reference sequence). CDR3 size: 16 residues. CDR3 protein: CSSSLALGRAGPEAFF. CDR3 in DNA: TGTTCCAGCAGCTTAGCGCTTGGCAGGGCAGGACCGGAAGCTTTCTTT.

The chain's CDR3 is CASSPFGQLYEQYF. DNA for the CDR3: TGTGCCAGCAGTCCGTTCGGACAGCTCTACGAGCAGTACTTC. This chain links TRBV7-2 with TRBJ2-7; D is perhaps TRBD1 (6 bases). V lost 6 bases and J lost 3, with 15 bases in between. CDR3 length: 14 residues. Germline V gives CDR1 SGHTA, CDR2 FQGNSA.

The J gene is TRBJ2-7, the V gene TRBV6-1, with a weak D call TRBD1 (5 bases). The CDR3 sequence is 15 residues long. Trimming removed 1 base from V and 1 base from J, with 11 bases in between. The V gene's germline CDR1 is MNHNS and CDR2 SASEGT. The DNA for the CDR3 is TGTGCCAGCAGTGAAGAACAGGTCGTTTCCTACGAGCAGTACTTC. Translating it yields CASSEEQVVSYEQYF.

This clone has just a few counts. This chain connects TRBV19 to TRBJ2-7, with 8 bases fitting TRBD2. V shed 5 bases, J shed 1 base, and the junction held 7 bases outside the gene matches. CDR1 is LNHDA and CDR2 is SQIVND in the germline V gene (reference sequence). This CDR3 has 15 residues. The CDR3 loop is CASSPQREPSYEQYF. CDR3 bases: TGTGCCAGTAGTCCCCAGCGGGAGCCGTCCTACGAGCAGTACTTC.

This chain uses TRBV10-2 with TRBJ2-7; 7 bases agree with TRBD1. The CDR3 contains 13 residues. Germline CDR1 WSHSY, CDR2 SAAADI. V lost 5 bases, J lost 0 bases, and 1 base stayed unmatched. CDR3 coding DNA: TGCGCCAGCAGTTCAGGGGGCTCCTACGAGCAGTACTTC. Residues: CASSSGGSYEQYF.

V and J are TRBV25-1 and TRBJ2-1, with D possibly being TRBD2 (5 bases). Germline-derived CDR1 and CDR2 are MGHDK and SYGVNS. The CDR3 contains 13 residues. Trimming took 5 bases from V and 8 from J, leaving 13 bases between them. The CDR3 region is CASSYPSRHEQFF. The CDR3 DNA reads TGTGCCAGCAGTTATCCTAGCCGACATGAGCAGTTCTTC.

Here the CDR3 reads CASKPGLAGGGKTQYF. The CDR3, as DNA: TGTGCCAGTAAGCCCGGACTAGCGGGAGGGGGAAAGACCCAGTACTTC. This chain joins TRBV19 and TRBJ2-5; 15 bases are shared with TRBD2. The CDR3 runs 16 residues. Germline CDR1 and CDR2: LNHDA and SQIVND (reference sequence). V was clipped by 7 bases and J by 6 bases; unmatched bases: 9.

The rearrangement links TRBV18 to TRBJ2-7; 9 bases match TRBD1. CDR3 size: 14 residues. CDR1 is KGHSH and CDR2 is LQKENI in the germline V gene. The V segment lost 5 bases and the J segment 5 bases; nucleotides outside the gene matches: 7. The CDR3 loop is CASSLGQGRDEQYF. DNA for the CDR3: TGTGCCAGCTCATTAGGACAGGGGAGAGACGAGCAGTACTTC.

The J gene is TRBJ2-4, the V gene TRBV15; D is possibly TRBD1 (7 bases). The CDR3 is made up of 16 amino acids. V lost 0 bases, J lost 3 bases, and 12 bases lay in between. Germline V gene data show CDR1 as LNHNV and CDR2 as YYDKDF (reference sequence). The CDR3 reads CATSRDRRGHKNIQYF. CDR3 nucleotide sequence: TGTGCCACCAGCAGAGATAGGAGGGGGCACAAAAACATTCAGTACTTC. Looking up the rest from reference TRBV15 and TRBJ2-4 gives the full variable domain: DAMVIQNPRYQVTQFGKPVTLSCSQTLNHNVMYWYQQKSSQAPKLLFHYYDKDFNNEADTPDNFQSRRPNTSFCFLDIRSPGLGDTAMYLCATSRDRRGHKNIQYFGAGTRLSVL.

The rearrangement uses TRBV16 and TRBJ2-1, with 8 bases matching TRBD1. The CDR3 extends over 14 amino acids. The germline V gene has CDR1 KGHSY and CDR2 FQNENV. With 4 bases clipped from V and 6 bases from J, the junction kept 5 bases outside the gene matches. For the CDR3, the DNA is TGTGCCAGCAGCCGCGGACAGGGTATCAATGAGCAGTTCTTC. Its protein is CASSRGQGINEQFF.

The rearrangement uses TRBV5-1 and TRBJ2-7; TRBD2 matches 12 bases. The length of the CDR3 is 16 residues. With 3 bases clipped from V and 2 bases from J, the junction kept 6 bases outside the gene matches. Germline lookup yields CDR1 SGHRS and CDR2 YFSETQ. Here the CDR3 reads CASSSTRTSGTYEQYF. Written as DNA, the CDR3 is TGCGCCAGCAGCTCAACCCGGACTAGCGGGACCTACGAGCAGTACTTC.

This chain's CDR3 is CASSFRLSGELFF. The CDR3 coding sequence is TGTGCCAGCAGCTTCAGGCTTAGTGGGGAGCTGTTTTTT. The V call is TRBV7-6, the J call TRBJ2-2; D ambiguous. The V gene's germline CDR1 is SGHVS and CDR2 FNYEAQ. V was cut by 3 bases and J by 8 bases, with 10 bases left in between. The CDR3 consists of 13 residues.

CDR3 loop: CASSSDTFQETQYF. DNA for the CDR3: TGTGCCAGCAGCTCGGACACTTTCCAAGAGACCCAGTACTTC. This chain links TRBV5-4 with TRBJ2-5; D is perhaps TRBD1 (5 bases). V lost 3 bases and J 1 base, leaving 10 bases between the germline ends. The germline gives CDR1 SGHNT, CDR2 YYREEE (reference sequence). CDR3 length equals 14 residues.